This section outlines one TCR beta chain sequence together with its context. These data belong to a study of T cells in Graves' hyperthyroidism and ophthalmopathy. Amplified TCR beta CDR3 regions derived from RNA transcripts. The study used the HTBI primer set for a first-round RT-PCR of the TCR CDR3. TCRdb redid the calling of the multiplex PCR reads with MiXCR, one entry per CDR3 protein. The sample has 300,000 to 500,000 distinct CDR3 sequences, 15% seen once. Newly diagnosed hyperthyroidism patients aged 18 to 65 years had disease lasting under 2 months. Patients having uncontrolled infection, another autoimmune disease, pregnancy or lactation were not included. This CDR3 is built from 18 residues. The V end was cut by 1 base, the J end by 6 bases, with 22 bases between. Germline V CDR1 and CDR2: LNHDA, SQIVND (reference sequence).

What was sequenced was blood. The V gene is TRBV19, the J gene TRBJ2-1, with TRBD2 as a possible D gene (7 bases). This clonotype originated in a woman between 25 and 40 years old with Graves' hyperthyroidism. CDR3 region: CASSIVGGRRDPTNEQFF. CDR3 in DNA: TGTGCCAGTAGTATAGTGGGGGGGCGCAGAGACCCCACCAATGAGCAGTTCTTC.